What follows is one TCR beta chain and its context. Its antigen is not yet known. Base quality data are lacking; no much larger clone is found one base away. The cohort consisted of 670 or so healthy bone marrow donors. Cohort members were all nominally healthy when sampled, although unrecorded immune exposures were likely present. The donor tested CMV seronegative, placing the donor among the 350 to 400 seronegative members of the cohort. A peripheral blood sample was collected from each donor, and TCR beta sequencing was performed on peripheral blood mononuclear cells. The Qiagen DNeasy Blood Extraction Kit was used to extract genomic DNA from the blood cell samples. This record belongs to a study of cytomegalovirus exposure and HLA in healthy donors (TCRdb year 2017). Turning to the overall study: An earlier analysis of several hundred of the donors reported 250 to 350 Gb of sequence data and more than 90 million unique TCR beta sequences from some 180 million T cells. About 280 gigabases of sequencing data and around 80 million unique TCR sequences made up an early release that covered several hundred HLA-typed donors. Of the 398 genotyped donors, approximately 83% fell in the genetic ancestry cluster associated with self-reported Caucasian donors. The study was designed to test whether signatures of past pathogen exposure could be identified by cataloging public T cell receptors. The study profiled the T cell repertoires of fewer than 850 subjects by immunosequencing and related them to cytomegalovirus serostatus. In addition to the first cohort of hundreds of subjects, a separate validation cohort of over 90 different subjects was used. The study combined high-throughput TCR immunosequencing, statistical association of individual TCRs with disease status, and machine learning to predict cytomegalovirus infection status. In a later analysis, previously published TCR beta repertoires from hundreds of donors were re-analyzed and high-resolution HLA genotyping was added so that TCR occurrence patterns could be studied. Rather than drawing on any new phenotypic data, the later analysis identified candidate immune exposures from TCR beta sequences and the way those sequences occurred across donors. In an earlier analysis of several hundred of the donors, high-throughput TCR beta sequencing was used to judge whether each TCR beta V gene segment behaved as functional or pseudogenic. Donor age, sex, ethnicity and CMV serostatus were collected together with the repertoire data. Genome-wide SNP genotypes for about 55% of the roughly 670 donors were used in a later genetic analysis, which treated that subset as a discovery cohort. All discovery cohort repertoires had been generated on a single sequencing platform. Class I and class II HLA loci were covered by the typing at four-digit resolution. Typing coverage varied by locus: roughly 629-640 donors for A, B, C, DRB1 and DQB1; under 550 for DQA1; about 590 for DPA1; under 490 for DPB1. About five DR-DQ haplotypes were treated as single units for association and clustering because of strong linkage in the cohort. Among approximately 370 genotyped donors of the cohort, an average of roughly 230,000 unique TCR beta nucleotide sequences was sequenced per donor, of which 15% to 20% were non-productive.

General conclusions and limits of the study: A further reported finding was that TCR beta sequences accurately predicted the HLA-A and HLA-B alleles for most subjects in the first cohort. When HLA alleles, especially DR and DQ, strongly co-occurred, attributing TCR associations to individual alleles was difficult. In an earlier analysis of 450 to 750 of the donors, most TCR beta V segments appeared in productive rearrangements about 90% or about 30% of the time, broadly matching IMGT annotations. Some IMGT-functional V segments, including TRBV6-2 and TRBV6-3, could not be distinguished by the 87-base-pair reads and were therefore excluded. Some 15 rarely observed V segments, including chromosome 9 orphons, were excluded from the earlier analysis of approximately 600 of the donors because counts were too low. A later analysis associated around 16,000 TCR beta sequences with specific HLA alleles at a false discovery rate of 0.05. A cluster of highly shared sequence variants was judged likely to represent a technical artifact of the sequencing pipeline. HLA typing was unavailable for some donors at each locus, so association tests used only the typed subset. Several of the top co-occurrence clusters appeared to be linked to parvovirus B19, influenza, CMV and Epstein-Barr virus, according to a later analysis. According to the authors, the approach could potentially be generalized to other disease states and immunological phenotypes. Immune exposure information for the cohort was limited to CMV serostatus. In a later genetic analysis, fewer N-insertions in productive TCRs were reported among donors in an Asian-associated ancestry cluster than the approximately 710-donor mean. In a later analysis, most CMV-associated TCR beta chains were found to appear HLA-restricted, with HLA associations seemingly driven largely by CMV exposure. In vitro tests confirmed that a few of the cytomegalovirus-associated TCR beta chains recognize cytomegalovirus antigens. In a later analysis, HLA-associated TCR beta chains were found to be more clonally expanded and to have lower generation probabilities than equally common non-associated chains. Across donors, most TCR sequences were observed very rarely, whereas some public TCRs were present in many individuals. Only TCR beta chains were sequenced in this cohort, and the absence of alpha or paired-chain data limited detectable features. In a later genetic analysis, a missense DCLRE1C variant was associated with V-gene and J-gene trimming of TCR beta chains, and the association was replicated in an independent cohort. The presence/absence analyses assumed that sequencing depth was roughly uniform across donors, and that assumption may not be true. In both the original and validation cohorts, the classifier was reported to diagnose cytomegalovirus status with high specificity and sensitivity. Linkage disequilibrium might explain the correlated functional status among segregating V segments, but an unknown experimental factor could not be ruled out. The study gave a list of over 150 TCR beta chains associated with cytomegalovirus. In a later analysis, TCR association rates were found to vary across HLA loci, with the most associated TCRs seen for DRB1 alleles and the fewest for HLA-C alleles.

The library was obtained by the immunoSEQ multiplex PCR assay. The multiplex PCR relied on a mix of 60 forward primers for TCR Vbeta segments and 13 reverse primers for TCR Jbeta segments. The CDR3 region of rearranged TCR beta genes was amplified from genomic DNA by a multiplex PCR assay. The Illumina HiSeq System was used to sequence the amplified TCR beta libraries as 87-base-pair reads. Per the original workflow: Across the 600 to 700 repertoires, a later analysis counted tens of millions of unique TCR beta chains, roughly 11 million of which were shared by at least two donors. Raw reads were error-corrected and collapsed into unique sequences by a nearest-neighbor algorithm in which closely related sequences were merged to remove PCR and sequencing errors. CDR3 sequences were aligned to IMGT reference sequences to assign V, D and J gene segments. Each retained sequence needed at least a six-nucleotide match to both a V gene segment and a J gene segment. A rearrangement counted as productive if the CDR3 had no stop codons and remained in frame with V and J, and every other rearrangement counted as non-productive. Following IMGT convention, CDR3 was defined as the stretch from the second conserved V-encoded cysteine up to the conserved J-encoded phenylalanine. The earlier analysis of 500 to 650 of the donors excluded any sequence lacking an unambiguous match to a single V gene segment. An earlier analysis of about 600 of the donors called V segments functional above 56.7% productive rearrangements and segregating when the between-donor standard deviation exceeded 5%. A statistical classification framework was developed to diagnose cytomegalovirus status using the catalog of TCR beta chain sequences. In a later analysis, TCR nucleotide sequences were compared against IMGT/GENE-DB human TR gene sequences so that V and J genes could be assigned. A later analysis assigned CDR3 sequences and most-parsimonious VDJ recombination scenarios with the TCRdist pipeline. A later analysis defined each TCR beta chain by its CDR3 amino acid sequence plus V-gene family, and excluded reads lacking a unique V-gene family. A later analysis removed roughly 590 highly shared, low-generation-probability nucleotide sequences to deal with suspected cross-contamination and a sequencing artifact. In a later analysis, a clonal expansion index was calculated for each public chain from normalized within-repertoire ranks of inferred template counts. In a later analysis, generation probabilities were computed with a VDJ recombination model fitted to out-of-frame rearrangements, and the resulting probabilities were checked against IGoR. Hypergeometric tests were used in a later analysis to score TCR-TCR, TCR-HLA and TCR-CMV co-occurrence, with a repertoire-size bias correction applied to the TCR pairs. To estimate false discovery rates, a later analysis permuted the HLA or CMV assignments 20 times. In a later analysis, co-occurring TCRs were grouped with DBSCAN, and TCRdist sequence similarity was added when clustering was performed within HLA-allele-positive subsets. Repertoires with fewer than 30,000 or more than 120,000 public chains, plus five repertoires with anomalous nucleotide sharing, were excluded from co-occurrence clustering. TCRdb mirrors the immuneACCESS table, restricted to in-frame sequences. Some clones are absent from its copies; in checked studies, under half trace to an unresolved V gene, and the reason for the others is unknown. V and J calls plus clone size are reproduced from that table; the DNA served to infer D and trimming. The sample data list more than 110,000 clones, and more than 60% of these were observed just once. The top ten clonotypes cover roughly 2.8% of the sample.

The CDR1 and CDR2 encoded by the germline V gene are SGHTA and FQGTGA. From the cysteine up to the phenylalanine, the CDR3 has a length of 15 residues. Just CDR3 DNA is preserved here, 45 bases in frame from base 1. The V end gives up 5 bases and the J end 3 bases, leaving 9 bases in the junction not matched to a gene. Sequenced material: PBMCs. The sequence is built from TRBV7-3 and TRBJ2-7, with 8 central nucleotides matching TRBD1. The TCR sequence derives from a male donor in good health and CMV-seronegative. The nucleotides are TGTGCCAGCAGCCCGGACAGGGCGAGGGGCTACGAGCAGTACTTC. Its product reads: CASSPDRARGYEQYF.